This T cell receptor (beta chain) was identified during a study of OX40 agonist ivuxolimab in advanced cancers. Study overall: The patients' treatment was ivuxolimab, an agonistic anti-OX40 (CD134) antibody. Age averaged around 54 years (range roughly 23 to 79), and 82.7% were male.

This CDR3 comprises 15 residues. Trimming cost V 3 bases and J 1 base, with 10 bases left between them. Germline V gene data show CDR1 as MNHEY and CDR2 as SMNVEV (reference sequence). The repertoire was sequenced with immunoSEQ multiplex PCR; TCRdb's copy has only in-frame clones and lacks some. The repertoire includes 55,000 to 75,000 clones, around 86% of them detected once, and 1.1% sits in the top ten. The input for sequencing was CD4+ or CD8+ T cells sorted from blood, taken in a trial of the OX40 agonist ivuxolimab. The clonotype originates from an adult with an advanced solid tumor such as melanoma, head and neck, liver or kidney cancer. The rearrangement uses TRBV27 and TRBJ2-1; D perhaps matches TRBD2 (5 bases). CDR3: CASSLDSNSYNEQFF. The CDR3 DNA sequence: TGTGCCAGCAGTTTGGACTCTAATTCCTACAATGAGCAGTTCTTC.